Presented here are 17 T cell receptor beta chains from one specimen sequenced in a study of beta chain features in type 1 diabetes. Since all of the isolated RNA was reverse transcribed, expressed TCRB transcripts were what got sequenced. The assay was immunoSEQ multiplex PCR, and TCRdb's table has in-frame clones only and misses some. Of approximately 470,000 clones listed, roughly 31% are singletons. The specimen sequenced was naive CD4+ T cells from blood. All receptors derive from a man younger than 35 in good health.

A few counts support this clone. This chain uses TRBV4-1 with TRBJ2-5, with TRBD2 matching 7 bases. The CDR3 is 14 amino acids. Germline loops: CDR1 MGHRA, CDR2 YSYEKL. With V trimmed by 5 bases and J by 2 bases, 5 bases remained unmatched. For the CDR3, the DNA is TGCGCCAGCAGCACTTACGGGGGGCAAGAGACCCAGTACTTC. Translation: CASSTYGGQETQYF.

The chain is built from TRBV30 and TRBJ2-5, with D uncertain. Germline V CDR1 and CDR2: GTSNPN, SVGIG (reference sequence). The CDR3 is made up of 11 amino acids. V dropped 5 bases and J dropped 1 base, with 5 bases sitting between them. In nucleotides, the CDR3 is TGTGCCTGGGCGAGCCAAGAGACCCAGTACTTC. Protein product: CAWASQETQYF.

V gene TRBV30 combines with J gene TRBJ2-3; 7 nucleotides align to TRBD1. The CDR3 has 15 residues. The germline CDR1 and CDR2 sequences are GTSNPN and SVGIG (reference sequence). The J segment lost 0 bases and the V segment lost 1 base, leaving 4 bases of the junction unmatched. DNA for the CDR3: TGTGCCTGGAGTGGGACAGGTGGTAGCACAGATACGCAGTATTTT. Protein: CAWSGTGGSTDTQYF.

The chain links TRBV29-1 to TRBJ1-1; D might be TRBD1 (6 bases). The CDR3 totals 16 residues. Germline CDR1 is SQVTM and CDR2 is ANQGSEA. V gave up 2 bases and J gave up 0 bases, with 16 bases separating them. The CDR3 is CSVEKAGATLNTEAFF. The CDR3 DNA reads TGCAGCGTTGAAAAGGCAGGGGCGACCTTGAACACTGAAGCTTTCTTT.

The rearrangement links TRBV7-9 to TRBJ2-3, with 7 bases aligning to TRBD2. Germline lookup yields CDR1 SEHNR and CDR2 FQNEAQ (reference sequence). With V trimmed by 5 bases and J by 3 bases, 11 bases remained unmatched. The CDR3 loop spans 16 amino acids. The CDR3 region has the DNA TGTGCCAGCAGCCGCATCCCTGAGCGGGAAACAGATACGCAGTATTTT. It yields the protein CASSRIPERETDTQYF.

Written as DNA, the CDR3 is TGTGCCAGCAGCCGACTGCACCAAGAGACCCAGTACTTC. Translated, it gives CASSRLHQETQYF. The chain employs TRBV6-5 and TRBJ2-5; D ambiguous. Germline V gives CDR1 MNHEY, CDR2 SVGAGI. V shed 6 bases and J shed 0 bases, with 8 bases lying between them. The CDR3 runs to 13 residues.

V gene TRBV30 combines with J gene TRBJ1-1; TRBD1 matches at 7 bases. In germline, CDR1 is GTSNPN, CDR2 SVGIG (reference sequence). The length of the CDR3 is 14 residues. V trimming: 4 bases; J trimming: 0 bases; junction bases outside the gene matches: 5. The CDR3 protein is CAWNPTGLNTEAFF. CDR3 in DNA: TGTGCCTGGAACCCGACAGGGTTGAACACTGAAGCTTTCTTT.

The chain joins TRBV25-1 to TRBJ2-1; D unresolved. CDR1 is MGHDK, CDR2 SYGVNS, per germline. This CDR3 has 13 residues. V lost 4 bases, J lost 0 bases, and 4 bases lay in between. DNA for the CDR3: TGTGCCAGCAGTGGGAGCTCCTACAATGAGCAGTTCTTC. Amino acids: CASSGSSYNEQFF.

This clone was counted a few times. Other DNA sequences in the sample encode the same CDR3. V is TRBV29-1 and J is TRBJ1-5, with D maybe TRBD1 (5 bases). The ends were cut back, 4 bases at V and 2 bases at J, with 12 bases in the middle. CDR1 is SQVTM and CDR2 is ANQGSEA in the germline V gene. The length of the CDR3 is 14 residues. This CDR3 reads CSVAGTGGNQPQHF. CDR3 bases: TGCAGCGTTGCCGGGACCGGGGGCAATCAGCCCCAGCATTTT.

As DNA, the CDR3 is TGTGCCAGCAGTAGGACTAGCGGGACCTACGAGCAGTACTTC. It translates to CASSRTSGTYEQYF. The rearrangement links TRBV9 to TRBJ2-7; TRBD2 matches at 12 bases. Trimming at V came to 5 bases and at J to 2 bases, leaving 2 bases not matched to a gene. This CDR3 contains 14 residues. From germline, CDR1 is SGDLS and CDR2 YYNGEE. The whole variable domain, remainder taken from reference TRBV9 and TRBJ2-7, is DSGVTQTPKHLITATGQRVTLRCSPRSGDLSVYWYQQSLDQGLQFLIQYYNGEERAKGNILERFSAQQFPDLHSELNLSSLELGDSALYFCASSRTSGTYEQYFGPGTRLTVT.

This clone turned up a few times. The chain combines TRBV25-1 with TRBJ2-7, with no clear D. With 7 bases removed from V and 3 bases from J, the gap between germline ends came to 7 bases. The CDR3 extends over 11 amino acids. Germline CDR1 reads MGHDK; CDR2 reads SYGVNS. The CDR3 sequence is CASTRNYEQYF. The DNA for the CDR3 is TGTGCCAGCACCCGGAACTACGAGCAGTACTTC.

This clone has only a few counts. This chain connects TRBV30 to TRBJ2-7; 8 nucleotides match TRBD2. CDR1 and CDR2 from the germline V gene are GTSNPN and SVGIG (reference sequence). V lost 5 bases to trimming and J lost 4 bases; unmatched junction nucleotides: 7. CDR3 length: 13 amino acids. The CDR3 reads CAWGTSGWYEQYF. CDR3 bases: TGTGCCTGGGGAACTAGCGGTTGGTACGAGCAGTACTTC.

The chain has TRBV7-3 and TRBJ2-7; 8 bases are a match to TRBD2. Germline trimming cut 0 bases from V and 7 bases from J; bases unmatched to any gene: 14. This CDR3 has 17 residues. The germline CDR1 and CDR2 sequences are SGHTA and FQGTGA. The CDR3 bases are TGTGCCAGCAGCTTAACCCCGACTAGCGCCACATTCCGGGAGCAGTACTTC. It is translated as CASSLTPTSATFREQYF.

Written as DNA, the CDR3 is TGTGCCTGGAGACGCGGGAGCACAGATACGCAGTATTTT. As protein: CAWRRGSTDTQYF. J is TRBJ2-3 and V is TRBV30, with TRBD2 as a possible D gene (5 bases). Trimming removed 3 bases at V and 0 bases at J, with 7 bases between. CDR3 length: 13 amino acids. The germline V gene has CDR1 GTSNPN and CDR2 SVGIG (reference sequence).

The chain couples TRBV9 to TRBJ2-1; 8 bases match TRBD2. The CDR3 has 16 residues. From germline, CDR1 is SGDLS and CDR2 YYNGEE. Trimming at V came to 0 bases and at J to 4 bases, leaving 6 bases not matched to a gene. DNA for the CDR3: TGTGCCAGCAGCGTAGTCTTAGCGGGATCTTACAATGAGCAGTTCTTC. Amino acid sequence: CASSVVLAGSYNEQFF.

Remarks on this clone: Other DNA sequences from this sample encode an identical CDR3 as well. The rearrangement uses TRBV9 and TRBJ2-1, with 8 bases identical to TRBD2. CDR1 SGDLS and CDR2 YYNGEE come from the germline V gene. The V and J ends lost 0 bases and 3 bases, in that order; junction bases with no gene match: 2. The CDR3 covers 15 residues. The CDR3 spells CASSVGTSFYNEQFF. CDR3 DNA sequence: TGTGCCAGCAGCGTAGGGACTAGCTTCTACAATGAGCAGTTCTTC.

This clone occurred a few times. This chain connects TRBV7-9 to TRBJ1-1; D not certain. Trimming took 2 bases from V and 3 from J, leaving 7 bases between them. Germline values: CDR1 SEHNR, CDR2 FQNEAQ (reference sequence). The CDR3 runs 13 residues. The CDR3 nucleotides are TGTGCCAGCAGCTTACCCAGAGACACTGAAGCTTTCTTT. Protein sequence: CASSLPRDTEAFF.